The 12 T cell receptor beta chains reported below all come from one sample, sequenced in a study of T-cell reconstitution after alpha-beta-depleted transplantation in children. The library targeted TCRbeta and was prepared with unique molecular identifiers. TCRdb re-derived calls from the PCR reads in MiXCR, one entry per CDR3 protein. The sample comprises 400,000 to 500,000 distinct CDR3 sequences, approximately 10% of which are singletons, and roughly 5% rests with the top ten. The sample in question was PBMCs from the stem cell graft donor, obtained from the stem cell graft. These receptors were obtained from a human donor who donated a stem cell graft to a child with acute myeloid leukemia.

This clonotype appeared a few times. The rearrangement uses TRBV3-1 and TRBJ2-3, with 11 bases identical to TRBD2. This CDR3 is built from 15 residues. The V and J ends lost 2 bases and 6 bases, in that order; junction bases with no gene match: 4. Looked up from germline, CDR1 is LGHDT and CDR2 is YNNKEL (reference sequence). The CDR3 is CASSQRTSGRDTQYF. The CDR3, as DNA: TGTGCCAGCAGCCAAAGGACTAGCGGGCGGGATACGCAGTATTTT.

The chain couples TRBV7-9 to TRBJ2-7, with 7 bases aligning to TRBD1. The CDR3 totals 14 residues. Germline CDR1 SEHNR, CDR2 FQNEAQ (reference sequence). V lost 5 bases, J lost 10 bases, and 14 bases stayed unmatched. The CDR3 DNA reads as TGTGCCAGCAGCAATGGGACAGACGGCCCGATTCAGTACGTC. The encoded protein is CASSNGTDGPIQYV.

This clonotype was counted many times. The rearrangement uses TRBV7-2 and TRBJ2-7, with D uncertain. This CDR3 is 12 amino acids long. Germline CDR1 reads SGHTA; CDR2 reads FQGNSA. Between the trimmed V and J ends, which lost 1 base and 6 bases, there was a span of 7 bases. For the CDR3, the DNA is TGTGCCAGCAGCTTAGTGGGCGTCGAGCAGTACTTC. Protein product: CASSLVGVEQYF.

The chain combines TRBV3-1 with TRBJ2-1; tentatively, D is TRBD2 (5 bases). Germline CDR1 reads LGHDT; CDR2 reads YNNKEL (reference sequence). Trimming removed 4 bases from V and 4 bases from J, with 14 bases in between. This CDR3 is built from 15 residues. This chain's CDR3 is CASSPDYTTYNEQFF. In DNA form, the CDR3 reads TGTGCCAGCAGCCCAGACTACACTACTTACAATGAGCAGTTCTTC.

This clonotype was seen only a few times. This chain uses TRBV4-1 with TRBJ2-3, with 12 bases aligning to TRBD2. Germline-derived CDR1 and CDR2 are MGHRA and YSYEKL. The ends lost 3 bases at V and 2 bases at J; junction bases unmatched: 18. The CDR3 totals 21 residues. CDR3 protein: CASSHLWASGRDRLNTDTQYF. CDR3 sequence (DNA): TGCGCCAGCAGCCACCTTTGGGCTAGCGGGAGGGACCGCTTGAACACAGATACGCAGTATTTT.

The V gene is TRBV7-8, the J gene TRBJ2-1, with unresolved D. The CDR3 length is 13 residues. Germline V lookup: CDR1 SGHVS, CDR2 FQNEAQ. Trimming shortened V by 3 bases and J by 8 bases, and 11 bases separated the two germline ends. The CDR3 nucleotides read TGTGCCAGCAGCTTCGGTCCGGGCGATGAGCAGTTCTTC. Its protein product is CASSFGPGDEQFF. Filled out from reference TRBV7-8 and TRBJ2-1, the complete variable domain reads GAGVSQSPRYKVAKRGQDVALRCDPISGHVSLFWYQQALGQGPEFLTYFQNEAQLDKSGLPSDRFFAERPEGSVSTLKIQRTQQEDSAVYLCASSFGPGDEQFFGPGTRLTVL.

This clonotype has more than one count but fewer than ten. The chain carries TRBV25-1 and TRBJ1-1; no reliable D call. Per the germline V gene, CDR1 is MGHDK and CDR2 is SYGVNS. The germline V and J ends were trimmed by 8 bases and 6 bases, with 13 bases remaining between them. The CDR3 is 12 residues long. The CDR3 nucleotides read TGTGCCAGCCGGGCCGGACGGGCTGAAGCTTTCTTT. This codes for CASRAGRAEAFF.

Only a few counts were recorded for this clonotype. The chain carries TRBV13 and TRBJ2-1; 11 bases are shared with TRBD2. The CDR3 contains 15 residues. The germline gives CDR1 PRHDT, CDR2 FYEKMQ (reference sequence). Germline trimming cut 4 bases from V and 7 bases from J; bases unmatched to any gene: 6. The CDR3 here is CASSSLAGVKNEQFF. CDR3 nucleotides: TGTGCCAGCAGCTCACTAGCGGGAGTTAAAAATGAGCAGTTCTTC.

This clonotype was recorded at least ten times. The rearrangement uses TRBV5-1 and TRBJ1-1, with D uncertain. CDR1 and CDR2 (germline): SGHRS, YFSETQ. Between the trimmed V and J ends, which lost 3 bases and 1 base, there was a span of 10 bases. This CDR3 is built from 14 residues. The CDR3 DNA reads as TGCGCCAGCAGCTCAACCTCCAAGAACACTGAAGCTTTCTTT. Its protein is CASSSTSKNTEAFF.

In this sample, this clonotype turned up a few times. This sequence joins TRBV7-8 and TRBJ2-7, with 8 bases lining up with TRBD2. Germline trimming cut 0 bases from V and 4 bases from J; bases unmatched to any gene: 2. The length of the CDR3 is 14 residues. Germline V gene lookup returns CDR1 SGHVS and CDR2 FQNEAQ. Here the CDR3 reads CASSLAGGGYEQYV. The CDR3 coding sequence is TGTGCCAGCAGCTTAGCCGGGGGGGGGTACGAGCAGTACGTC.

This sequence joins TRBV15 and TRBJ2-5; 8 bases are a match to TRBD1. Germline CDR1 reads LNHNV; CDR2 reads YYDKDF (reference sequence). V gave up 5 bases and J gave up 1 base; unmatched junction bases: 6. The CDR3 has 15 amino acids. CDR3 loop: CATSRSGTGQETQYF. The CDR3 region has the DNA TGTGCCACCAGCCGATCCGGGACAGGCCAAGAGACCCAGTACTTC. The complete variable domain, with remaining parts taken from reference TRBV15 and TRBJ2-5, reads DAMVIQNPRYQVTQFGKPVTLSCSQTLNHNVMYWYQQKSSQAPKLLFHYYDKDFNNEADTPDNFQSRRPNTSFCFLDIRSPGLGDTAMYLCATSRSGTGQETQYFGPGTRLLVL.

There are a few counts of this clonotype. The rearrangement links TRBV5-1 to TRBJ2-2, with no clear D. CDR3 length: 15 residues. Germline V gives CDR1 SGHRS, CDR2 YFSETQ. Trimming pared 4 bases from V and 1 base from J, leaving 11 bases between. CDR3 protein: CASSPVVGNTGELFF. The CDR3 DNA reads as TGCGCCAGCAGCCCCGTCGTCGGGAACACCGGGGAGCTGTTTTTT.